The TCR beta chain described here comes from a study of patients and donors after allogeneic stem cell transplantation. This clonotype was counted only a few times. The CDR3 consists of 15 residues. J gave up 5 bases and V 1 base, and 6 bases lay outside the gene matches. Per germline, CDR1 SGHTA and CDR2 FQGTGA. Using its own MiXCR run on the RT-PCR reads, TCRdb lists one record per CDR3 protein. The sample consists of some 880,000 distinct CDR3 sequences, roughly 18% of them appearing once. The sequenced sample consisted of blood, either unsorted or a sorted T cell fraction (not recorded which). The TCR comes from a human donor who was either an allogeneic HSCT recipient or a stem cell or donor lymphocyte infusion donor (not recorded which). It is not recorded whose cells these are; they may come from a transplant donor. V usage is TRBV7-3 and J usage is TRBJ2-3; 7 bases map to TRBD1. CDR3 in DNA: TGTGCCAGCAGCTTAATAGGGGGCTATGTAGATACGCAGTATTTT. Its translation: CASSLIGGYVDTQYF.